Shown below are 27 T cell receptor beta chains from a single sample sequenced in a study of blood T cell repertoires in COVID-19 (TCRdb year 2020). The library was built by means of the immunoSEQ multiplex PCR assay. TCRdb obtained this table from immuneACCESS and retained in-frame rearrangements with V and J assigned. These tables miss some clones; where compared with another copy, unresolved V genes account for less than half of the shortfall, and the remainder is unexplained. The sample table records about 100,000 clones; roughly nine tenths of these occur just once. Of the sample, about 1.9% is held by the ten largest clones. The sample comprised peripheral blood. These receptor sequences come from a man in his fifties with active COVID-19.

The CDR3 sequence: CASSQTGSRSDTQYF. In nucleotides, the CDR3 is TGTGCCAGCAGCCAAACAGGGAGTCGTTCAGATACGCAGTATTTT. This sequence joins TRBV7-9 and TRBJ2-3; the D gene is possibly TRBD1 (6 bases). This CDR3 has 15 amino acids. The germline CDR1 and CDR2 sequences are SEHNR and FQNEAQ (reference sequence). V was shortened by 5 bases and J by 4 bases, with 16 bases between the two germline ends.

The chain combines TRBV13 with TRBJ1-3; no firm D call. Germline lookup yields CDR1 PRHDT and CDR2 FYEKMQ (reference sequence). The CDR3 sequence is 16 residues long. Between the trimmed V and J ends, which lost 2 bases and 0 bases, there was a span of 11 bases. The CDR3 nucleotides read TGTGCCAGCAGCTTACCCGCAGACTCCTCTGGAAACACCATATATTTT. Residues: CASSLPADSSGNTIYF.

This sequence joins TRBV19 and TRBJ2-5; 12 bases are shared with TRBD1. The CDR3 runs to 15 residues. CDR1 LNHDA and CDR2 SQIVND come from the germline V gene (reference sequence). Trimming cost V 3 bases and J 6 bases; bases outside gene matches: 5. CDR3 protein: CASSILGTGGQTQYF. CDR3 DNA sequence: TGTGCCAGTAGTATCCTCGGGACAGGGGGCCAGACCCAGTACTTC.

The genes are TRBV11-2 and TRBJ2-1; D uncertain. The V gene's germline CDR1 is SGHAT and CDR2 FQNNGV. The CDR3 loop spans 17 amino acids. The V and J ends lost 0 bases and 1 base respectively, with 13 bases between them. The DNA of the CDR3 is TGTGCCAGCAGCTTAGAGGGCTCGGCAGGTTCCTACAATGAGCAGTTCTTC. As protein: CASSLEGSAGSYNEQFF.

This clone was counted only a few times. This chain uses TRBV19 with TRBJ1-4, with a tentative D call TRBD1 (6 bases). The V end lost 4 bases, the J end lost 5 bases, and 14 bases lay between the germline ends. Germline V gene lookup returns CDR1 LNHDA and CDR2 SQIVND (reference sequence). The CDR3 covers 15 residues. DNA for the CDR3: TGTGCCAGTAGTACTACAGGGCACATCAATGAAAAACTGTTTTTT. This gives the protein CASSTTGHINEKLFF.

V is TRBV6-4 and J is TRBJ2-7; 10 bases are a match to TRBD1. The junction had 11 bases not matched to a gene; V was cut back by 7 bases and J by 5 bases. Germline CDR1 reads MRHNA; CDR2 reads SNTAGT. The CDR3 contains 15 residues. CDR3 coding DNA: TGTGCCAGCACTAACGACAGGGGGCTCGGCCACGAGCAGTACGTC. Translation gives CASTNDRGLGHEQYV.

CDR3 in amino acids: CASSLQVSIGYTF. As DNA, the CDR3 is TGTGCCAGCAGTTTACAGGTGTCAATTGGCTACACCTTC. This chain connects TRBV6-6 to TRBJ1-2; D possibly corresponds to TRBD1 (5 bases). CDR1 MNHNY and CDR2 SVGAGI come from the germline V gene (reference sequence). Trimming removed 4 bases at V and 7 bases at J, with 13 bases between. The CDR3 is made up of 13 amino acids.

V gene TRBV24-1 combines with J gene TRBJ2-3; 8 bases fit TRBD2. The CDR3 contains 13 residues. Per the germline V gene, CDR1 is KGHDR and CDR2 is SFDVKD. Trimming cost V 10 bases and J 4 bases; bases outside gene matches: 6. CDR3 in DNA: TGTGCCACTAGCGGGGCGTGGGCAGATACGCAGTATTTT. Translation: CATSGAWADTQYF.

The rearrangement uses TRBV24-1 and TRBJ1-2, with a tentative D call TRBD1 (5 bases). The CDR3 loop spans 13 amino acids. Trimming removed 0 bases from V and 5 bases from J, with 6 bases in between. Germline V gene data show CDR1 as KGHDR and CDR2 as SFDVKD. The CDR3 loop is CATSDLSGYGYTF. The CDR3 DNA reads TGTGCCACCAGTGATTTGTCAGGGTATGGCTACACCTTC.

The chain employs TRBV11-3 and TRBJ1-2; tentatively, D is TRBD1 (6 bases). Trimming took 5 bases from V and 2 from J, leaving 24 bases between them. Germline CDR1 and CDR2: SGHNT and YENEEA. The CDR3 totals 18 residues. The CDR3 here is CASSPTGGSIVLNYGYTF. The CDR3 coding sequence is TGTGCCAGCAGCCCGACGGGGGGCTCAATAGTTTTGAACTATGGCTACACCTTC.

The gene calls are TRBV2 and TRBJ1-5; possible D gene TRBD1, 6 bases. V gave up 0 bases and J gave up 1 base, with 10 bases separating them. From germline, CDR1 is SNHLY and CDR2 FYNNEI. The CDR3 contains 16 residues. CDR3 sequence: CASSEAEQGSNQPQHF. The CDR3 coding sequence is TGTGCCAGCAGTGAAGCGGAACAGGGAAGCAATCAGCCCCAGCATTTT.

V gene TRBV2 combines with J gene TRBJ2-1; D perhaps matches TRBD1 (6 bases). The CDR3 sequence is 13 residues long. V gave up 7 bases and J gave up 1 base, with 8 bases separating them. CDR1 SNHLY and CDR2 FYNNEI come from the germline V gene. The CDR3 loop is CASKGDSYNEQFF. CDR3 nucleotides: TGTGCCAGCAAGGGGGATTCCTACAATGAGCAGTTCTTC.

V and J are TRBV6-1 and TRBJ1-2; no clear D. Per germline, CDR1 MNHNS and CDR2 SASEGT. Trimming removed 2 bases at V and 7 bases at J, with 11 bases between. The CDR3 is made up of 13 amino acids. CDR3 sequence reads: CASSEPLGAGYTF. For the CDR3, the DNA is TGTGCCAGCAGTGAACCACTTGGAGCTGGCTACACCTTC.

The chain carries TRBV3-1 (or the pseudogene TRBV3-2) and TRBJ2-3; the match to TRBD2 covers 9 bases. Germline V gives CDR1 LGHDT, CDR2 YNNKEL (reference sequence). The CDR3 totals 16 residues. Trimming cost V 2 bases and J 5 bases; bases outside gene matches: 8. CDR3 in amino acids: CASSQSIAGGQDTQYF. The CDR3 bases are TGTGCCAGCAGCCAATCTATTGCGGGGGGGCAAGATACGCAGTATTTT.

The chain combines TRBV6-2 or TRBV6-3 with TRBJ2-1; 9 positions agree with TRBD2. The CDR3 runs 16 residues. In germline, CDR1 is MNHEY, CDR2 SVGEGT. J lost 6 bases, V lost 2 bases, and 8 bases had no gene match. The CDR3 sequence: CASSYAGGRVVNEQFF. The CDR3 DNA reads TGTGCCAGCAGTTACGCTGGCGGGAGGGTCGTCAATGAGCAGTTCTTC.

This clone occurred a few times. This CDR3 is CASSFGQGYTGELFF. Here the CDR3 DNA reads TGTGCCAGCAGCTTTGGACAGGGATACACCGGGGAGCTGTTTTTT. The chain joins TRBV7-2 to TRBJ2-2, with 8 bases fitting TRBD1. The CDR3 length is 15 residues. The V and J ends lost 3 bases and 3 bases, in that order; junction bases with no gene match: 3. Germline loops: CDR1 SGHTA, CDR2 FQGNSA.

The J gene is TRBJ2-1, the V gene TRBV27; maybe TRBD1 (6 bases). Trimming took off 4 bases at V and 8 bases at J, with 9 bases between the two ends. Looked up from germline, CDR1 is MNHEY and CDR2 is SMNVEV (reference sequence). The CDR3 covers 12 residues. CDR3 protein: CASSSGDDEQFF. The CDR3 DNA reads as TGTGCCAGCAGTTCAGGGGACGATGAGCAGTTCTTC.

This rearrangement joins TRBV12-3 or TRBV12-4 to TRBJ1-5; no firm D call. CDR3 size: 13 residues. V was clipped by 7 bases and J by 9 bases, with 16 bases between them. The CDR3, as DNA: TGTGCCAGCAACTCGGACTGGGAAGGGCCCCAGCATTTT. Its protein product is CASNSDWEGPQHF.

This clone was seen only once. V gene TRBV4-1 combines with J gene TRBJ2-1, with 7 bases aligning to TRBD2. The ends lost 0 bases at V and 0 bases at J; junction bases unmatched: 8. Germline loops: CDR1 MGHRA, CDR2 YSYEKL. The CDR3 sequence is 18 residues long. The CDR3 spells CASSQDHRGGGSYNEQFF. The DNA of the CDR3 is TGCGCCAGCAGCCAAGATCATCGGGGCGGGGGCTCCTACAATGAGCAGTTCTTC.

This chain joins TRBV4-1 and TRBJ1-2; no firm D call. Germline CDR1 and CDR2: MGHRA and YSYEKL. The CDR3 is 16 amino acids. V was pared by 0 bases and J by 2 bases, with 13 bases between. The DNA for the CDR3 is TGCGCCAGCAGCCAAGAGATCCTGGCAGGCAACTATGGCTACACCTTC. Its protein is CASSQEILAGNYGYTF.

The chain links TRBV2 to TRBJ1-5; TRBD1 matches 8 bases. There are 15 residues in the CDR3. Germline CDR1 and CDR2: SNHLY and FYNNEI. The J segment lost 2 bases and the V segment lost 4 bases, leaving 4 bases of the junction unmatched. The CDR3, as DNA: TGTGCCAGCAGTGTGGACAGGGCAGGCAATCAGCCCCAGCATTTT. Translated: CASSVDRAGNQPQHF.

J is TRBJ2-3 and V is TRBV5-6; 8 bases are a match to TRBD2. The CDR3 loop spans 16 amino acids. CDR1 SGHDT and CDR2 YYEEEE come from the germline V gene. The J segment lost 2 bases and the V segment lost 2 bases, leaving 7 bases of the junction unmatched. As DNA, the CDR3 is TGTGCCAGCAGCTTCGCCGCGGGGGGTGCCACAGATACGCAGTATTTT. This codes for CASSFAAGGATDTQYF.

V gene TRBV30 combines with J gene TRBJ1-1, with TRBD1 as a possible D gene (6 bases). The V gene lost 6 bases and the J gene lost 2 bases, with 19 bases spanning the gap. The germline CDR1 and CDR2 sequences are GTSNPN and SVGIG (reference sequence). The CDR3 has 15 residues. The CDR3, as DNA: TGTGCCTGCCCCGTGTCGGGACAACTAAACACTGAAGCTTTCTTT. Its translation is CACPVSGQLNTEAFF.

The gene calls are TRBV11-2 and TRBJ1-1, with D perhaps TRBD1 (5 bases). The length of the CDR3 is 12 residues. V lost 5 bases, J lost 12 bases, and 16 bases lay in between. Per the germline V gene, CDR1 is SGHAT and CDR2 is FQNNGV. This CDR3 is CASSRLGDFTFF. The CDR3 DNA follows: TGTGCCAGCAGCCGCCTAGGGGATTTTACTTTCTTT.

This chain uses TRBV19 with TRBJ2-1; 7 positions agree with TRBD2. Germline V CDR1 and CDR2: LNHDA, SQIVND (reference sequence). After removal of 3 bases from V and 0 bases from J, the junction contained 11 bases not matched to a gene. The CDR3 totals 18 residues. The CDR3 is CASSIQASGVPSYNEQFF. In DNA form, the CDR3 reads TGTGCCAGTAGTATTCAGGCAAGCGGGGTCCCCTCCTACAATGAGCAGTTCTTC. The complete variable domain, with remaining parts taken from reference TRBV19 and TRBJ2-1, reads DGGITQSPKYLFRKEGQNVTLSCEQNLNHDAMYWYRQDPGQGLRLIYYSQIVNDFQKGDIAEGYSVSREKKESFPLTVTSAQKNPTAFYLCASSIQASGVPSYNEQFFGPGTRLTVL.

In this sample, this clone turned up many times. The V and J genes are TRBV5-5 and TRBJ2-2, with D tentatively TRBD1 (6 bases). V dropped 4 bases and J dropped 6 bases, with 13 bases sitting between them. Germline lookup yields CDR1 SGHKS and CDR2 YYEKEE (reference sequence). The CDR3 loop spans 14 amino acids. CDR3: CASSAIHRAGELFF. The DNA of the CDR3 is TGTGCCAGCAGCGCTATTCACAGGGCCGGGGAGCTGTTTTTT.

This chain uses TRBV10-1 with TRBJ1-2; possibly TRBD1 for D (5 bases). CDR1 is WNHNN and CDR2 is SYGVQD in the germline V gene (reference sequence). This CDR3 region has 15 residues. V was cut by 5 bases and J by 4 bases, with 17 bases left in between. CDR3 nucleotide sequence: TGCGCCAGCAGTCGGGTGGGAGGGGCGTCCTATGGCTACACCTTC. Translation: CASSRVGGASYGYTF.